This is a list of T cell receptor beta chains from one sample in a study of neoadjuvant anti-PD-1 for oral cavity cancer. Repertoires were generated with immunoSEQ multiplex PCR, while TCRdb's copy carries only in-frame clones and drops some. The sample has about 14,000 clones; roughly 70% are singletons. This specimen was PBMCs, taken after nivolumab (anti-PD-1) treatment. These receptors came from a person aged 35-79 years with oral cavity squamous cell carcinoma. The CDR3 runs from the conserved cysteine through the conserved F or W. A D gene is named only where the DNA matches it firmly. Clone size, where shown, is once, few, many, or a class for clones that have expanded.

d_gene	abundance	j_gene	v_gene	CDR3nt	CDR3aa
TRBD1	.	TRBJ1-2	TRBV2	TGTGCCAGCAGTGACCTTGGCAGGGGGGGTGGCTACACCTTC	CASSDLGRGGGYTF
.	once	TRBJ2-2	TRBV2	TGTGCCAGCAGAGACCACACCGGGGAGCTGTTTTTT	CASRDHTGELFF
TRBD1	.	TRBJ1-4	TRBV6-1	TGTGCCAGCAGGGGAGACTGGACAGGGAGTGAAAAACTGTTTTTT	CASRGDWTGSEKLFF
TRBD2	.	TRBJ2-1	TRBV10-3	TGTGCCATCAGTGAGTCGGCCGGGAGGGCCTCTGAGCAGTTCTTC	CAISESAGRASEQFF
.	.	TRBJ2-5	TRBV5-1	TGCGCCAGCAGCTTGGCCACAGTTCAGGGCAGGGGTGAGACCCAGTACTTC	CASSLATVQGRGETQYF
.	.	TRBJ2-6	TRBV4-2	TGTGCCAGCAGCCAAGATAATTCTGGGGCCAACGTCCTGACTTTC	CASSQDNSGANVLTF
.	.	TRBJ1-1	TRBV27	TGTGCCAGCAGTATTCAGGGGTTTGGCGAAGCTTTCTTT	CASSIQGFGEAFF
TRBD2	.	TRBJ2-7	TRBV28	TGTGCCAGCACCTCGTCTAGCGGAAATTCCTACGAGCAGTACTTC	CASTSSSGNSYEQYF
.	.	TRBJ2-1	TRBV5-1	TGCGCCAGCAGCTCTTCGGACAGAAGTGAGCAGTTCTTC	CASSSSDRSEQFF
TRBD1	.	TRBJ1-2	TRBV19	TGTGCCAGTAGTACCGAGGGGGACAGCACCTATGGCTACACCTTC	CASSTEGDSTYGYTF
TRBD1	.	TRBJ1-4	TRBV5-5	TGTGCCAGCAGCCTCGGCGGGGACAGAGGAAAACTGTTTTTT	CASSLGGDRGKLFF
.	.	TRBJ2-3	TRBV30	TGTGCCTGGAGCTGGGATAGCACAGATACGCAGTATTTT	CAWSWDSTDTQYF
.	few	TRBJ1-2	TRBV7-9	TGTGCCAGCAGCTTGGAAGGGGCGGGCTACACCTTC	CASSLEGAGYTF